This entry features one TCR beta chain sequence. These data come from a study of OX40 agonist ivuxolimab in advanced cancers. Study summary: Among those treated, three patients had partial responses, one with hepatocellular carcinoma and two with cutaneous melanoma.

Measured with immunoSEQ multiplex PCR; TCRdb has only the in-frame clones, and not every one. This table holds about 150,000 clones, 85% to 95% found once. CDR3 length: 16 residues. Per germline, CDR1 SNHLY and CDR2 FYNNEI. Trimming pared 5 bases from V and 0 bases from J, leaving 15 bases between. The specimen comprised CD4+ or CD8+ T cells sorted from blood, sampled in a trial of the OX40 agonist ivuxolimab. This clonotype originated in an adult with an advanced solid tumor such as melanoma, head and neck, liver or kidney cancer. This chain joins TRBV2 and TRBJ2-3; the D gene is possibly TRBD2 (6 bases). CDR3 DNA: TGTGCCAGCAGTTTGGACTATACCCTTAGCACAGATACGCAGTATTTT. It codes for CASSLDYTLSTDTQYF.